The T cell receptor (beta chain) described here comes from a study of cytomegalovirus exposure and HLA in healthy donors. Assay: immunoSEQ multiplex PCR; the TCRdb copy retains only in-frame clones and omits some. The sample contains about 110,000 clones, about 87% of which appear only once. This clone was counted a single time. Its antigen is as yet unknown. CDR3 size: 14 residues. In germline, CDR1 is SGHRS, CDR2 YFSETQ. The V segment lost 4 bases and the J segment 3 bases; nucleotides outside the gene matches: 2. Study-level points and caveats: TCR sequences were mostly rare, though some public TCRs occurred in many donors. Subsequent analysis showed first-cohort TCR clusters tending to co-occur in 120 validation repertoires. In vitro testing confirmed three CMV-associated chains as specific for CMV antigens.

This chain uses TRBV5-1 with TRBJ1-4; 8 nucleotides line up with TRBD1. The sample consisted of PBMCs. This receptor was taken from a young woman in good health and CMV-seropositive. CDR3 loop: CASSEDRANEKLFF. The CDR3 bases are TGCGCCAGCAGCGAGGACAGGGCTAATGAAAAACTGTTTTTT.